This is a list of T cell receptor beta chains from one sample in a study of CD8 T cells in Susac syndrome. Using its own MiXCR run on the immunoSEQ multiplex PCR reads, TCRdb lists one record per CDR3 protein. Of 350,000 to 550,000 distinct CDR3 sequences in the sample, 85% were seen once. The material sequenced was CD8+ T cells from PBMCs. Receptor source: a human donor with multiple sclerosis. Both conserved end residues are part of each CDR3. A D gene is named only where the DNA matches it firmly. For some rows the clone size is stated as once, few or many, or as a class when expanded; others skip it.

CDR3nt: TGTGCCAGCAGCCGAGCTCAGGGGTACCAAGAGACCCAGTACTTC; CDR3aa: CASSRAQGYQETQYF; abundance: -; v_gene: TRBV14; d_gene: -; j_gene: TRBJ2-5
CDR3nt: TGTGCCAGCAGCCCGAACCGGGACGGGTCCGAAGCTTTCTTT; CDR3aa: CASSPNRDGSEAFF; abundance: -; v_gene: TRBV7-8; d_gene: -; j_gene: TRBJ1-1
CDR3nt: TGTGCCAGCAGCTTATATAGCGGGAGGGCCTACGAGCAGTACTTC; CDR3aa: CASSLYSGRAYEQYF; abundance: once; v_gene: TRBV7-3; d_gene: TRBD2; j_gene: TRBJ2-7
CDR3nt: TGCGCCAGCAGCCAAGTAACAGGGGGAGTTACTGAAGCTTTCTTT; CDR3aa: CASSQVTGGVTEAFF; abundance: -; v_gene: TRBV4-1; d_gene: TRBD1; j_gene: TRBJ1-1
CDR3nt: TGCGCCAGCACGAGGGCAGGGGGCGCAAAAACTGAAGCTTTCTTT; CDR3aa: CASTRAGGAKTEAFF; abundance: -; v_gene: TRBV5-1; d_gene: TRBD1; j_gene: TRBJ1-1
CDR3nt: TGTGCCAGCAGCTTGGTCCGCGCCGGGACAGGCTATAACTATGGCTACACCTTC; CDR3aa: CASSLVRAGTGYNYGYTF; abundance: -; v_gene: TRBV5-6; d_gene: TRBD1; j_gene: TRBJ1-2
CDR3nt: TGCAGCGTTGATTCCGACAGGGGGTACGAGCAGTACTTC; CDR3aa: CSVDSDRGYEQYF; abundance: -; v_gene: TRBV29-1; d_gene: TRBD1; j_gene: TRBJ2-7
CDR3nt: TGTGCCAGCAGCTCCTCAAACAATGAGCAGTTCTTC; CDR3aa: CASSSSNNEQFF; abundance: -; v_gene: TRBV5-4; d_gene: -; j_gene: TRBJ2-1
CDR3nt: TGTGCCACCCCTCTAGCAGCTAACTATGGCTACACCTTC; CDR3aa: CATPLAANYGYTF; abundance: -; v_gene: TRBV28; d_gene: -; j_gene: TRBJ1-2
CDR3nt: TGTGCCAGCAGCCCCGGGACAGGGGTCCTAACAGAGCAGTTCTTC; CDR3aa: CASSPGTGVLTEQFF; abundance: -; v_gene: TRBV7-8; d_gene: TRBD1; j_gene: TRBJ2-1
CDR3nt: TGTGCCAGCAGCCCCCCAGGGCTCGCCGGGGATACGCAGTATTTT; CDR3aa: CASSPPGLAGDTQYF; abundance: -; v_gene: TRBV7-9; d_gene: -; j_gene: TRBJ2-3
CDR3nt: TGTGCCACCAGCAGAGATGTCAGAACCTACAATGAGCAGTTCTTC; CDR3aa: CATSRDVRTYNEQFF; abundance: -; v_gene: TRBV15; d_gene: -; j_gene: TRBJ2-1
CDR3nt: TGTGCCAGCAGCCTCATAAGCGGGGGAGCCTACGAGCAGTACTTC; CDR3aa: CASSLISGGAYEQYF; abundance: -; v_gene: TRBV14; d_gene: TRBD2; j_gene: TRBJ2-7
CDR3nt: TGCGCCAGCAGCCCTCGGGACAGGGGCAACGAGCAGTACTTC; CDR3aa: CASSPRDRGNEQYF; abundance: -; v_gene: TRBV5-1; d_gene: TRBD1; j_gene: TRBJ2-7
CDR3nt: TGTGCCAGCAGTTCGGCAACGACGGACCACTACGAGCAGTACTTC; CDR3aa: CASSSATTDHYEQYF; abundance: once; v_gene: TRBV28; d_gene: -; j_gene: TRBJ2-7
CDR3nt: TGTGCCAGCAGCTTGGACAGGCTCGAGCAGTACTTC; CDR3aa: CASSLDRLEQYF; abundance: -; v_gene: TRBV5-4; d_gene: -; j_gene: TRBJ2-7
CDR3nt: TGTGCCAGCAGCCGGACTAGTTTGGAATACGAGCAGTACTTC; CDR3aa: CASSRTSLEYEQYF; abundance: -; v_gene: TRBV27; d_gene: TRBD2; j_gene: TRBJ2-7
CDR3nt: TGTGCCAGTAGTATTTTTTCCGGAAGCAATCAGCCCCAGCATTTT; CDR3aa: CASSIFSGSNQPQHF; abundance: -; v_gene: TRBV19; d_gene: -; j_gene: TRBJ1-5
CDR3nt: TGCAGCGCCGAAGGGGACAACTATGGCTACACCTTC; CDR3aa: CSAEGDNYGYTF; abundance: -; v_gene: TRBV29-1; d_gene: -; j_gene: TRBJ1-2
CDR3nt: TGCAGCGTTGAAAGTCGGCTTGGCTACAATGAGCAGTTCTTC; CDR3aa: CSVESRLGYNEQFF; abundance: -; v_gene: TRBV29-1; d_gene: -; j_gene: TRBJ2-1
CDR3nt: TGTGCCAGCAGCTTGGGTGTAGTACCCTGGGTGAACACTGAAGCTTTCTTT; CDR3aa: CASSLGVVPWVNTEAFF; abundance: few; v_gene: TRBV5-6; d_gene: -; j_gene: TRBJ1-1
CDR3nt: TGTGCCGGCTCTGGTGGAGACTTCTACAATGAGCAGTTCTTC; CDR3aa: CAGSGGDFYNEQFF; abundance: -; v_gene: TRBV6-1; d_gene: -; j_gene: TRBJ2-1